One sample yielded the 5 T cell receptor beta chains listed below, sequenced in a study of blood T cell repertoires in COVID-19. Some clones are missing from TCRdb's copy, which holds only in-frame ones; the method was immunoSEQ multiplex PCR. This sample yields more than 150,000 clones, of which approximately 90% are seen a single time; around 0.99% belongs to the top ten. The sample consisted of peripheral blood. The origin of the receptors is a man aged 18 to 30 with acute or convalescent COVID-19.

The genes are TRBV30 and TRBJ1-2, with 7 bases lining up with TRBD1. Per the germline V gene, CDR1 is GTSNPN and CDR2 is SVGIG (reference sequence). There are 13 residues in the CDR3. V shed 5 bases and J 7 bases; nucleotides not matched to a gene: 10. CDR3 bases: TGTGCCTGGGCCGCGACAGGGTTGAGTGGCTACACCTTC. Protein: CAWAATGLSGYTF.

The CDR3 DNA reads TGTGCCAGCGCACTTCCTACAGGGGTCAATGAGCAGTTCTTC. Encoded protein: CASALPTGVNEQFF. The V and J genes are TRBV2 and TRBJ2-1; 7 bases agree with TRBD1. The CDR3 length is 14 residues. The germline CDR1 and CDR2 sequences are SNHLY and FYNNEI. The V segment lost 8 bases and the J segment 6 bases; nucleotides outside the gene matches: 10.

This clone was picked up a small number of times. This sequence joins TRBV27 and TRBJ1-1; D might be TRBD1 (5 bases). Per the germline V gene, CDR1 is MNHEY and CDR2 is SMNVEV (reference sequence). Trimming removed 5 bases at V and 2 bases at J, with 9 bases between. The CDR3 is made up of 13 amino acids. This CDR3 reads CASSVTVNTEAFF. The CDR3 DNA sequence: TGTGCCAGCAGTGTGACAGTTAACACTGAAGCTTTCTTT.

This clone turned up a few times. V usage is TRBV5-4 and J usage is TRBJ2-6, with D unresolved. CDR3 length: 17 amino acids. Trimming stripped 0 bases from V and 0 bases from J, with 10 bases between. Germline-derived CDR1 and CDR2 are SGHNT and YYREEE (reference sequence). CDR3 residues: CASSLARRVSGANVLTF. The CDR3 DNA reads TGTGCCAGCAGCTTGGCACGGAGAGTCTCTGGGGCCAACGTCCTGACTTTC.

The J gene is TRBJ1-5, the V gene TRBV4-2, with 12 bases identical to TRBD1. Germline CDR1 and CDR2: LGHNA and YNFKEQ. V dropped 4 bases and J dropped 6; count of bases not matched to a gene: 10. The CDR3 totals 17 residues. The CDR3 nucleotides are TGTGCCAGCAGCCCCAATTCGGGACAGGGGGCCGCTCAGCCCCAGCATTTT. Translating gives CASSPNSGQGAAQPQHF.